This is a list of T cell receptor beta chains from one sample in a study of patients and donors after allogeneic stem cell transplantation. Using its own MiXCR run on the RT-PCR reads, TCRdb lists one record per CDR3 protein. The table lists 20,000 to 30,000 distinct CDR3 sequences, around 40% of them singletons. The sequenced sample was blood, either unsorted or a sorted T cell fraction (not recorded which). The receptors derive from a human donor who was either an allogeneic HSCT recipient or a stem cell or donor lymphocyte infusion donor (not recorded which). It is not recorded whose cells these are; they may come from a transplant donor. Both conserved end residues are trimmed from each CDR3. The D gene is left open where the match is weak.

cdr3_aa: ASSPNDRSNSPLH; j_call: TRBJ1-6; v_call: TRBV28; d_call: .
cdr3_aa: ASSQARWDTELF; j_call: TRBJ2-2; v_call: TRBV14; d_call: .
cdr3_aa: ASSRGQQETQY; j_call: TRBJ2-5; v_call: TRBV6-5; d_call: .
cdr3_aa: ASSAAYEQY; j_call: TRBJ2-7; v_call: TRBV7-9; d_call: .
cdr3_aa: ASRARGSNQPQH; j_call: TRBJ1-5; v_call: TRBV12-3/TRBV12-4; d_call: .
cdr3_aa: ASSQLLGETQY; j_call: TRBJ2-5; v_call: TRBV10-1; d_call: .
cdr3_aa: ASSSGPYNEQF; j_call: TRBJ2-1; v_call: TRBV6-4; d_call: TRBD2
cdr3_aa: ASSQVF; j_call: TRBJ1-1; v_call: TRBV3-1; d_call: .
cdr3_aa: ASSLEVGTAKLF; j_call: TRBJ1-4; v_call: TRBV5-5; d_call: .
cdr3_aa: ASSVARDWTEAF; j_call: TRBJ1-1; v_call: TRBV6-5; d_call: .
cdr3_aa: AISESDRVPFNYGYT; j_call: TRBJ1-2; v_call: TRBV10-3; d_call: TRBD1
cdr3_aa: ATTGTSGNTGELF; j_call: TRBJ2-2; v_call: TRBV5-1; d_call: TRBD2
cdr3_aa: ASSRTGGLSGNTIY; j_call: TRBJ1-3; v_call: TRBV5-1; d_call: .
cdr3_aa: SVVQGSYGYT; j_call: TRBJ1-2; v_call: TRBV29-1; d_call: .
cdr3_aa: ATSLLGEEHEKLF; j_call: TRBJ1-4; v_call: TRBV15; d_call: .
cdr3_aa: ASSQDRRSTDTQY; j_call: TRBJ2-3; v_call: TRBV4-1; d_call: .
cdr3_aa: SASRGKSSGNTIY; j_call: TRBJ1-3; v_call: TRBV20-1; d_call: .
cdr3_aa: ASSQILGQFYEQY; j_call: TRBJ2-7; v_call: TRBV4-1; d_call: TRBD1
cdr3_aa: ASSLGNEQF; j_call: TRBJ2-1; v_call: TRBV12-3/TRBV12-4; d_call: .
cdr3_aa: ASSFEYSNQPQH; j_call: TRBJ1-5; v_call: TRBV28; d_call: .
cdr3_aa: ASSKDLAGVETQY; j_call: TRBJ2-5; v_call: TRBV5-1; d_call: TRBD2
cdr3_aa: ASSGQTYSPLH; j_call: TRBJ1-6; v_call: TRBV3-1; d_call: .
cdr3_aa: ASSYGVDVASGGYT; j_call: TRBJ1-2; v_call: TRBV6-6; d_call: .
cdr3_aa: ATSGREGGKGNQPQH; j_call: TRBJ1-5; v_call: TRBV24-1; d_call: .
cdr3_aa: ASSARDGAEKLF; j_call: TRBJ1-4; v_call: TRBV5-1; d_call: .
cdr3_aa: SVGGPRYNEQF; j_call: TRBJ2-1; v_call: TRBV29-1; d_call: .
cdr3_aa: ASSLTVWTGANTEAF; j_call: TRBJ1-1; v_call: TRBV7-8; d_call: TRBD1
cdr3_aa: ASSFTGAGELF; j_call: TRBJ2-2; v_call: TRBV12-3/TRBV12-4; d_call: TRBD1
cdr3_aa: ASSFPKTHEQY; j_call: TRBJ2-7; v_call: TRBV28; d_call: .
cdr3_aa: ASSRSSGLPKDEQF; j_call: TRBJ2-1; v_call: TRBV14; d_call: TRBD2
cdr3_aa: SAIGTPSYNEQF; j_call: TRBJ2-1; v_call: TRBV20-1; d_call: .
cdr3_aa: SASPRGSGYT; j_call: TRBJ1-2; v_call: TRBV20-1; d_call: .
cdr3_aa: ASSLFFRGGSYNSPLH; j_call: TRBJ1-6; v_call: TRBV28; d_call: .
cdr3_aa: SVGGGDQPQH; j_call: TRBJ1-5; v_call: TRBV29-1; d_call: .
cdr3_aa: ASSQAGVYQETQY; j_call: TRBJ2-5; v_call: TRBV3-1; d_call: .
cdr3_aa: ASSSGTGDNQPQH; j_call: TRBJ1-5; v_call: TRBV5-1; d_call: TRBD1
cdr3_aa: ASSQETEAF; j_call: TRBJ1-1; v_call: TRBV4-1; d_call: .
cdr3_aa: ASSLGQFTDTQY; j_call: TRBJ2-3; v_call: TRBV5-1; d_call: TRBD1
cdr3_aa: ASSRAQVTNNEQF; j_call: TRBJ2-1; v_call: TRBV3-1; d_call: .
cdr3_aa: ASSLGVSEENYGYT; j_call: TRBJ1-2; v_call: TRBV7-9; d_call: .
cdr3_aa: ASSRGQGNEKLF; j_call: TRBJ1-4; v_call: TRBV4-1; d_call: TRBD1
cdr3_aa: ASNYGSNQPQH; j_call: TRBJ1-5; v_call: TRBV28; d_call: .
cdr3_aa: ASSRDRAQPQH; j_call: TRBJ1-5; v_call: TRBV12-3/TRBV12-4; d_call: TRBD1
cdr3_aa: ASSPNTIISGNTIY; j_call: TRBJ1-3; v_call: TRBV13; d_call: .
cdr3_aa: ASSYIAGGRYNEQF; j_call: TRBJ2-1; v_call: TRBV5-1; d_call: TRBD2
cdr3_aa: ASSVPGQGLAYT; j_call: TRBJ1-2; v_call: TRBV19; d_call: TRBD1
cdr3_aa: ASSLVGVGTEAF; j_call: TRBJ1-1; v_call: TRBV7-9; d_call: .
cdr3_aa: ASSLQVYEQY; j_call: TRBJ2-7; v_call: TRBV28; d_call: .
cdr3_aa: ASSLETGPNTEAF; j_call: TRBJ1-1; v_call: TRBV7-3; d_call: TRBD1
cdr3_aa: ASSLAGGWIETQY; j_call: TRBJ2-5; v_call: TRBV5-1; d_call: TRBD2
cdr3_aa: ASSPGTYGDTQY; j_call: TRBJ2-3; v_call: TRBV27; d_call: .
cdr3_aa: ASTEGNGNQPQH; j_call: TRBJ1-5; v_call: TRBV7-9; d_call: .
cdr3_aa: ASSFFDSQETQY; j_call: TRBJ2-5; v_call: TRBV5-1; d_call: .